A single sample is the source of the 10 T cell receptor beta chains below, sequenced in a study of regulatory T cells in long-lasting Graves disease. As for time point: newly diagnosed GD, antithyroid drugs for less than 3 months. The TCR library was made from RNA that had been extracted from PBMCs in TRIzol. Assembly of TCR beta libraries relied on iRepertoire HTBI primers together with Arm-PCR of CDR3 regions. TCRdb re-called the multiplex PCR reads with MiXCR, one entry per CDR3 protein. The repertoire has about 520,000 distinct CDR3 sequences, 12% of them found once; the top ten carry 8% to 10%. These same data were also listed under a study on T cells in Graves' hyperthyroidism and ophthalmopathy.

The sequencing used peripheral blood mononuclear cells (PBMCs), collected at new diagnosis, from a patient treated with antithyroid drugs. These receptors were taken from a woman in her thirties with Graves disease.

This clonotype was seen ten or more times. The chain joins TRBV4-1 to TRBJ2-3, with 11 bases identical to TRBD2. The V and J ends lost 0 bases and 5 bases, in that order; junction bases with no gene match: 10. Germline CDR1 reads MGHRA; CDR2 reads YSYEKL. The CDR3 loop spans 18 amino acids. CDR3 region: CASSQERETSGMGDTQYF. The CDR3 bases are TGCGCCAGCAGCCAAGAACGAGAGACTAGCGGGATGGGAGATACGCAGTATTTT.

This clonotype was recorded many times. V and J are TRBV2 and TRBJ2-3; perhaps TRBD2 as D (5 bases). V was trimmed by 6 bases and J by 0 bases, leaving 10 bases between them. The CDR3 has 14 residues. The V gene's germline CDR1 is SNHLY and CDR2 FYNNEI. For the CDR3, the DNA is TGTGCCAGCAGCATTACTAGGAGCACAGATACGCAGTATTTT. The encoded protein is CASSITRSTDTQYF.

The sample holds many counts of this clonotype. J is TRBJ1-5 and V is TRBV2, with 8 positions matching TRBD1. V lost 6 bases and J lost 7; bases outside the gene matches: 5. Per the germline V gene, CDR1 is SNHLY and CDR2 is FYNNEI. CDR3 length equals 13 residues. CDR3 region: CASRGTGLQPQHF. The CDR3 DNA reads as TGTGCCAGCAGGGGGACAGGACTCCAGCCCCAGCATTTT.

This clonotype has a count of ten or more. The rearrangement joins TRBV7-3 to TRBJ2-2; D is ambiguous. Per the germline V gene, CDR1 is SGHTA and CDR2 is FQGTGA. The length of the CDR3 is 13 residues. V was shortened by 6 bases and J by 3 bases, with 8 bases between the two germline ends. The CDR3 reads CASSSSDTGELFF. The CDR3 bases are TGTGCCAGCAGTTCGTCGGACACCGGGGAGCTGTTTTTT.

This clonotype came up a few times. The chain joins TRBV18 to TRBJ2-3; D is possibly TRBD2 (5 bases). Trimming pared 3 bases from V and 0 bases from J, leaving 19 bases between. This CDR3 has 18 residues. Germline V gives CDR1 KGHSH, CDR2 LQKENI. CDR3 sequence: CASSPTRGSQRSTDTQYF. The CDR3 DNA follows: TGTGCCAGCTCACCTACACGGGGATCTCAAAGAAGCACAGATACGCAGTATTTT.

This clonotype was seen more than once but under ten times. The rearrangement joins TRBV28 to TRBJ2-1; either TRBD1 or TRBD2 may fit D (5 bases each). The ends were cut back, 5 bases at V and 6 bases at J, with 17 bases in the middle. Germline assignment: CDR1 MDHEN and CDR2 SYDVKM. This CDR3 region has 15 residues. This chain's CDR3 is CASSRRQRSRNEQFF. In nucleotides, the CDR3 is TGTGCCAGCAGTCGAAGACAGCGGTCACGCAATGAGCAGTTCTTC.

There are a few counts of this clonotype. V is TRBV20-1 and J is TRBJ2-1, with 8 bases lining up with TRBD2. In germline, CDR1 is DFQATT, CDR2 SNEGSKA (reference sequence). The ends lost 8 bases at V and 4 bases at J; junction bases unmatched: 7. The CDR3 runs to 13 residues. The CDR3 region has the DNA TGCAGTTTCGAGCGGGAGCGATACAATGAGCAGTTCTTC. Translated, it gives CSFERERYNEQFF.

This clonotype has at least ten counts. The gene calls are TRBV6-1 and TRBJ2-1; 8 bases fit TRBD2. From germline, CDR1 is MNHNS and CDR2 SASEGT. The CDR3 length is 15 residues. The ends lost 7 bases at V and 8 bases at J; junction bases unmatched: 13. CDR3 in DNA: TGTGCCAGCAACGGACGGGAGGGCCGTCCGGATGAGCAGTTCTTC. Amino acids: CASNGREGRPDEQFF.

This clonotype was seen repeatedly, ten times or more. J is TRBJ2-1 and V is TRBV2; D remains ambiguous. V was pared by 6 bases and J by 0 bases, with 12 bases between. The CDR3 runs to 15 residues. Per germline, CDR1 SNHLY and CDR2 FYNNEI. The CDR3 region has the DNA TGTGCCAGCAGGTGGACGTCGAGCTCCTACAATGAGCAGTTCTTC. This sequence encodes CASRWTSSSYNEQFF. The whole variable domain, filled in from reference TRBV2 and TRBJ2-1, reads EPEVTQTPSHQVTQMGQEVILRCVPISNHLYFYWYRQILGQKVEFLVSFYNNEISEKSEIFDDQFSVERPDGSNFTLKIRSTKLEDSAMYFCASRWTSSSYNEQFFGPGTRLTVL.

Many counts were recorded for this clonotype. The CDR3 reads CASSATSPTYEQYF. The CDR3 DNA reads TGTGCCAGCAGCGCCACTAGCCCCACCTACGAGCAGTACTTC. The chain combines TRBV11-2 with TRBJ2-7, with a possible D match to TRBD2 (6 bases). The germline gives CDR1 SGHAT, CDR2 FQNNGV. V shed 5 bases and J shed 2 bases, with 13 bases lying between them. The CDR3 contains 14 residues.